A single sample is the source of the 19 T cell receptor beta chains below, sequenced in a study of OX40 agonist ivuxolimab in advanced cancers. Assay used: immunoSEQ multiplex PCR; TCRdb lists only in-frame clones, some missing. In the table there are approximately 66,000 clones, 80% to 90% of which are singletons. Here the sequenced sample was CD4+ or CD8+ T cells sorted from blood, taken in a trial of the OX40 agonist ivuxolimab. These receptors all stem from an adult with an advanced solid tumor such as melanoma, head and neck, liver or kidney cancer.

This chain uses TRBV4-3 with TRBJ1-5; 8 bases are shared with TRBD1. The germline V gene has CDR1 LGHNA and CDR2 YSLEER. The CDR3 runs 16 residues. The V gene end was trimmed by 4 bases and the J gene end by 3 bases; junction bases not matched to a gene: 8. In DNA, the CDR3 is TGCGCCAGCAGCCCAGAAACAGGGGGGAACAATCAGCCCCAGCATTTT. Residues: CASSPETGGNNQPQHF.

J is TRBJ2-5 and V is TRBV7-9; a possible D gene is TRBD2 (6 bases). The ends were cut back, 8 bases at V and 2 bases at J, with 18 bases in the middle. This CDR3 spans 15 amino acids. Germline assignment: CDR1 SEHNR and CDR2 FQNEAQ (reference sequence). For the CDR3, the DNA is TGTGCCAGCTTGGGGTTGGGGGGTGTACAAGAGACCCAGTACTTC. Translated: CASLGLGGVQETQYF.

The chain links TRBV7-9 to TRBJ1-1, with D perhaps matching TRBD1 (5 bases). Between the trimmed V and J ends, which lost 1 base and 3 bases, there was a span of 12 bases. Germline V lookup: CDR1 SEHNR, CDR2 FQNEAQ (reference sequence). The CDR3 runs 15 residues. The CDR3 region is CASSLGIGTHTEAFF. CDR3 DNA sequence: TGTGCCAGCAGCTTAGGTATTGGGACCCACACTGAAGCTTTCTTT.

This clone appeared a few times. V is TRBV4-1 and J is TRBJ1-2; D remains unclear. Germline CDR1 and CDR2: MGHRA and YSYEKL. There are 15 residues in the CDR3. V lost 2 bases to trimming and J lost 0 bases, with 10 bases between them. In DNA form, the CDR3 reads TGCGCCAGCAGCCAAAAGGACGGGTCTAACTATGGCTACACCTTC. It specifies CASSQKDGSNYGYTF.

CDR3 region: CASSRDIDSNQPQHF. For the CDR3, the DNA is TGTGCCAGCAGCCGGGACATTGATAGCAATCAGCCCCAGCATTTT. The chain employs TRBV5-6 and TRBJ1-5; D perhaps matches TRBD1 (6 bases). Per germline, CDR1 SGHDT and CDR2 YYEEEE. The CDR3 covers 15 residues. Deletions cut 4 bases from V and 0 bases from J, with 11 bases between.

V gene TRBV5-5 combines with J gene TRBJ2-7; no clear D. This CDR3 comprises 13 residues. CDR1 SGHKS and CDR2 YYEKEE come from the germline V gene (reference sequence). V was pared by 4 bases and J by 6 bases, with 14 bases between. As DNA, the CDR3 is TGTGCCAGCAGCCCGGTTCTGGGTCTCGAGCAGTACTTC. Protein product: CASSPVLGLEQYF.

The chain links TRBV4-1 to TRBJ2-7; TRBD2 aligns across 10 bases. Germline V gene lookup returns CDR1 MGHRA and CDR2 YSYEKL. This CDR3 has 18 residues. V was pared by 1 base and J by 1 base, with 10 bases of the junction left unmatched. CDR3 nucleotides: TGCGCCAGCAGCCAAGTACGTATTGCGACTAGCGGGTCCTACGAGCAGTACTTC. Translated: CASSQVRIATSGSYEQYF.

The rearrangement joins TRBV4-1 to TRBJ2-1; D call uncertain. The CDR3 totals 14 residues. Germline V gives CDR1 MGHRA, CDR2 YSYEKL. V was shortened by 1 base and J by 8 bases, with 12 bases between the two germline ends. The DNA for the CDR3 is TGCGCCAGCAGCCAAGTAAAAGGCCCCGATGAGCAGTTCTTC. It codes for CASSQVKGPDEQFF.

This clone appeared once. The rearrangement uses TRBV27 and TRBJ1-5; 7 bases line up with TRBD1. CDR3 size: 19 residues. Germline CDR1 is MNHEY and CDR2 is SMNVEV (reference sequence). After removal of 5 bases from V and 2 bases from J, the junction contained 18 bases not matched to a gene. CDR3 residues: CASSPQTDRYGEGNQPQHF. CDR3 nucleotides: TGTGCCAGCAGTCCCCAAACGGACAGGTACGGCGAAGGCAATCAGCCCCAGCATTTT.

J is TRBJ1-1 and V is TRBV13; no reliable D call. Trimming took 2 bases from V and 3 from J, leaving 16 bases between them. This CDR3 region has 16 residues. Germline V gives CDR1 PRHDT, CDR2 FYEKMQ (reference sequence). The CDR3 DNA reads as TGTGCCAGCAGCTTAACGGTGAGGTCGCGGGACACTGAAGCTTTCTTT. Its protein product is CASSLTVRSRDTEAFF.

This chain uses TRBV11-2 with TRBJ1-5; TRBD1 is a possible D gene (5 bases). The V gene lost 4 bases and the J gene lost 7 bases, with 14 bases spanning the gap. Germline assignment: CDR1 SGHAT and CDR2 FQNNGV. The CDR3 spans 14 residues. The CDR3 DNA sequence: TGTGCCAGCAGCTCGTTTGGCGGGGGGCAGCCCCAGCATTTT. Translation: CASSSFGGGQPQHF.

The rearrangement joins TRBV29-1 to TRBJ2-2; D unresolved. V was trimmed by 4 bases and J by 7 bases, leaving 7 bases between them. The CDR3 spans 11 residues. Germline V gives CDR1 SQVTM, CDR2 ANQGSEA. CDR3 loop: CSVGGGGELFF. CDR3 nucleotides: TGCAGCGTTGGAGGCGGCGGGGAGCTGTTTTTT.

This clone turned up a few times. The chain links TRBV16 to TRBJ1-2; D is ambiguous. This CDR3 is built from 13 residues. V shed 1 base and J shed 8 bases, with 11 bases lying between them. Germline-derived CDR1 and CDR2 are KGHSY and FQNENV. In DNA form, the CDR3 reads TGTGCCAGCAGCCAATATGAATGGTCGGGCTACACCTTC. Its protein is CASSQYEWSGYTF.

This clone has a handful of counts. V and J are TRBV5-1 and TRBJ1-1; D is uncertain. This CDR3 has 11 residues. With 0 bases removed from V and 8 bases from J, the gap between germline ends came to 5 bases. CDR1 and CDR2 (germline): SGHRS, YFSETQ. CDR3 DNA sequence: TGCGCCAGCAGCTTGGGTATCGAAGCTTTCTTT. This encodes CASSLGIEAFF.

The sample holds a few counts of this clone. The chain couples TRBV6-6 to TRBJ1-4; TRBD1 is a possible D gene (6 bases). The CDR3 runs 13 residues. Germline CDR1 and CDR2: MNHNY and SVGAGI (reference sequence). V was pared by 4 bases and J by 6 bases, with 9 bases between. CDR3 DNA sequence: TGTGCCAGCAGTTCGGACAGTCATGAAAAACTGTTTTTT. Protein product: CASSSDSHEKLFF.

In DNA form, the CDR3 reads TGTGCCAGCAGCCTCCTCGCCCCTGAAGCTTTCTTT. Residues: CASSLLAPEAFF. The rearrangement links TRBV11-2 to TRBJ1-1; unclear D gene. This CDR3 has 12 residues. The V and J ends lost 5 bases and 6 bases respectively, with 10 bases between them. Germline CDR1 SGHAT, CDR2 FQNNGV. Full variable domain (outside the CDR3, taken from reference TRBV11-2 and TRBJ1-1): EAGVAQSPRYKIIEKRQSVAFWCNPISGHATLYWYQQILGQGPKLLIQFQNNGVVDDSQLPKDRFSAERLKGVDSTLKIQPAKLEDSAVYLCASSLLAPEAFFGQGTRLTVV.

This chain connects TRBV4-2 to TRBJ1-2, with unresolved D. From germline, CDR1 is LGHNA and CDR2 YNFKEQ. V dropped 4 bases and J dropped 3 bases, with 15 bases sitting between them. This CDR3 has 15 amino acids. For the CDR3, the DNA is TGTGCCAGCAGCCCTTCACCACTCTTAGACTATGGCTACACCTTC. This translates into CASSPSPLLDYGYTF.

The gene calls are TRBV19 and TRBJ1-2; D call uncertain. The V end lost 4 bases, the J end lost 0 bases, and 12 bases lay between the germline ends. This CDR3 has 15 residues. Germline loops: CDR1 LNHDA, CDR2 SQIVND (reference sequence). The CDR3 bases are TGTGCCAGTAGTACTTACAGTGGATCTAACTATGGCTACACCTTC. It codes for CASSTYSGSNYGYTF.

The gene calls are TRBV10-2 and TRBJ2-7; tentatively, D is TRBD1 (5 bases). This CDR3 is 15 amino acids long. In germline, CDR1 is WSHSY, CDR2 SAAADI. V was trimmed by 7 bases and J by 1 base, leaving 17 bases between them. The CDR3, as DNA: TGCGCCAGCAATCCGGCAGGGTTAACGTCCTACGAGCAGTACTTC. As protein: CASNPAGLTSYEQYF.